These T cell receptor beta chains were read from a single sample in a study of T cells after yellow fever vaccination. TCRdb reanalysed the 5' RACE reads using MiXCR and keeps one entry per CDR3 protein. The table has over 250,000 distinct CDR3 sequences, roughly 4.3% seen once. The sample in question was PBMCs, obtained 5 days after the yellow fever booster vaccination. Receptors originate from a man aged 18 to 30 who received the YFV17D yellow fever vaccine. CDR3s include the opening cysteine and the closing phenylalanine or tryptophan. A D gene is named only where the DNA matches it firmly. Expanded clones are given a class, and other clones once, few, many or no size at all.

d_call: -
clone_size: -
j_call: TRBJ2-1
v_call: TRBV30
cdr3_aa: CAWGALISYNEQFF
cdr3_nt: TGTGCCTGGGGGGCCTTGATCTCCTACAATGAGCAGTTCTTC

d_call: -
clone_size: -
j_call: TRBJ2-6
v_call: TRBV6-4
cdr3_aa: CASSERQDRPGANVLTF
cdr3_nt: TGTGCCAGCAGTGAGCGACAGGATCGACCTGGGGCCAACGTCCTGACTTTC

d_call: TRBD1
clone_size: many
j_call: TRBJ2-7
v_call: TRBV5-1
cdr3_aa: CASSSRSRGHDGEQYF
cdr3_nt: TGCGCCAGCAGCTCGCGAAGCAGGGGGCACGACGGCGAGCAGTACTTC

d_call: TRBD1
clone_size: few
j_call: TRBJ2-1
v_call: TRBV11-2
cdr3_aa: CASSHTGGPYNEQFF
cdr3_nt: TGTGCCAGCAGCCATACAGGGGGCCCGTACAATGAGCAGTTCTTC

d_call: -
clone_size: few
j_call: TRBJ2-3
v_call: TRBV28
cdr3_aa: CASSPSHSADTQYF
cdr3_nt: TGTGCCAGCAGTCCCAGCCACTCAGCCGATACGCAGTATTTT

d_call: -
clone_size: many
j_call: TRBJ1-1
v_call: TRBV12-3/TRBV12-4
cdr3_aa: CASSPRTVGNTEAFF
cdr3_nt: TGTGCCAGCAGTCCTCGGACAGTCGGGAACACTGAAGCTTTCTTT

d_call: -
clone_size: -
j_call: TRBJ1-5
v_call: TRBV20-1
cdr3_aa: CSASDGQDWPSQPQHF
cdr3_nt: TGCAGTGCTAGTGACGGGCAGGATTGGCCGAGTCAGCCCCAGCATTTT

d_call: -
clone_size: many
j_call: TRBJ2-1
v_call: TRBV29-1
cdr3_aa: CSVVWRDVSGGEQFF
cdr3_nt: TGCAGCGTTGTTTGGAGGGATGTGAGTGGTGGTGAGCAGTTCTTC

d_call: -
clone_size: -
j_call: TRBJ2-7
v_call: TRBV15
cdr3_aa: CATSREQGGYEQYF
cdr3_nt: TGTGCCACCAGCAGAGAGCAGGGGGGCTACGAGCAGTACTTC

d_call: -
clone_size: -
j_call: TRBJ2-5
v_call: TRBV6-2/TRBV6-3
cdr3_aa: CASKSKTGVRETQYF
cdr3_nt: TGTGCCAGCAAATCCAAGACGGGGGTGCGAGAGACCCAGTACTTC

d_call: -
clone_size: -
j_call: TRBJ2-3
v_call: TRBV6-6
cdr3_aa: CASSYGAGTDTQYF
cdr3_nt: TGTGCCAGCAGTTACGGGGCAGGCACAGATACGCAGTATTTT

d_call: -
clone_size: few
j_call: TRBJ2-3
v_call: TRBV7-2
cdr3_aa: CASSPGRVDTQYF
cdr3_nt: TGTGCCAGCAGCCCTGGACGGGTAGATACGCAGTATTTT

d_call: TRBD1
clone_size: -
j_call: TRBJ2-2
v_call: TRBV5-1
cdr3_aa: CASSPWTGAVTGELFF
cdr3_nt: TGCGCCAGCAGCCCCTGGACAGGGGCGGTCACCGGGGAGCTGTTTTTT

d_call: -
clone_size: few
j_call: TRBJ2-3
v_call: TRBV3-1
cdr3_aa: CASSQNRGAQDTQYF
cdr3_nt: TGTGCCAGCAGCCAGAACCGGGGGGCCCAAGATACGCAGTATTTT

d_call: TRBD1
clone_size: few
j_call: TRBJ1-5
v_call: TRBV6-5
cdr3_aa: CASRDSQNQPQHF
cdr3_nt: TGTGCCAGTCGGGACAGTCAAAATCAGCCCCAGCATTTT

d_call: TRBD2
clone_size: many
j_call: TRBJ2-7
v_call: TRBV7-9
cdr3_aa: CASSGGGAGAAYEQYF
cdr3_nt: TGTGCCAGCAGCGGAGGGGGAGCGGGGGCGGCCTACGAGCAGTACTTC

d_call: -
clone_size: few
j_call: TRBJ1-2
v_call: TRBV2
cdr3_aa: CASSPASGAVGYTF
cdr3_nt: TGTGCCAGCAGCCCTGCTTCGGGGGCTGTAGGCTACACCTTC

d_call: -
clone_size: -
j_call: TRBJ2-7
v_call: TRBV7-9
cdr3_aa: CASAPGTLSSYEQYF
cdr3_nt: TGTGCCAGCGCACCCGGGACGCTGAGCTCCTACGAGCAGTACTTC

d_call: TRBD1
clone_size: few
j_call: TRBJ2-1
v_call: TRBV5-1
cdr3_aa: CASSKYRGNNEQFF
cdr3_nt: TGCGCCAGCAGCAAATACAGGGGAAACAATGAGCAGTTCTTC

d_call: -
clone_size: many
j_call: TRBJ1-5
v_call: TRBV5-1
cdr3_aa: CASSFSTANQPQHF
cdr3_nt: TGCGCCAGCAGCTTCTCGACAGCCAATCAGCCCCAGCATTTT

d_call: -
clone_size: few
j_call: TRBJ2-3
v_call: TRBV27
cdr3_aa: CASMGLLAGTQYF
cdr3_nt: TGTGCCAGCATGGGTCTATTGGCAGGGACGCAGTATTTT

d_call: -
clone_size: -
j_call: TRBJ1-4
v_call: TRBV6-6
cdr3_aa: CASTPDPGYEKLFF
cdr3_nt: TGTGCCAGCACCCCCGACCCGGGGTATGAAAAACTGTTTTTT

d_call: TRBD2
clone_size: many
j_call: TRBJ2-7
v_call: TRBV9
cdr3_aa: CASSVAEAGGYEQYF
cdr3_nt: TGTGCCAGCAGCGTAGCTGAAGCGGGGGGCTACGAGCAGTACTTC

d_call: TRBD1
clone_size: many
j_call: TRBJ2-7
v_call: TRBV4-3
cdr3_aa: CASSQDSPIGTVVGYEQYF
cdr3_nt: TGCGCCAGCAGCCAAGATTCTCCCATTGGGACAGTAGTCGGCTACGAGCAGTACTTC

d_call: TRBD1
clone_size: few
j_call: TRBJ2-1
v_call: TRBV24-1
cdr3_aa: CATSDLQTGDEQFF
cdr3_nt: TGTGCCACCAGTGATTTGCAGACAGGGGATGAGCAGTTCTTC

d_call: -
clone_size: -
j_call: TRBJ2-3
v_call: TRBV12-3/TRBV12-4
cdr3_aa: CASSFESYTDTQYF
cdr3_nt: TGTGCCAGCAGTTTTGAGTCATACACAGATACGCAGTATTTT

d_call: -
clone_size: -
j_call: TRBJ2-6
v_call: TRBV3-1
cdr3_aa: CASSHGISGANVLTF
cdr3_nt: TGTGCCAGCAGCCACGGGATTTCTGGGGCCAACGTCCTGACTTTC

d_call: -
clone_size: many
j_call: TRBJ2-7
v_call: TRBV5-1
cdr3_aa: CASSFSGDGEQYF
cdr3_nt: TGCGCCAGCAGCTTCTCAGGGGATGGCGAGCAGTACTTC

d_call: TRBD1
clone_size: -
j_call: TRBJ1-2
v_call: TRBV5-1
cdr3_aa: CASSPTGPDGYTF
cdr3_nt: TGCGCCAGCAGCCCGACAGGGCCCGATGGCTACACCTTC

d_call: TRBD1
clone_size: -
j_call: TRBJ1-5
v_call: TRBV15
cdr3_aa: CATSLDRVRNQPQHF
cdr3_nt: TGTGCCACCAGCTTGGACAGGGTGAGGAATCAGCCCCAGCATTTT

d_call: -
clone_size: many
j_call: TRBJ2-2
v_call: TRBV7-9
cdr3_aa: CASRSRVGTGELFF
cdr3_nt: TGTGCCAGCAGATCAAGGGTGGGCACCGGGGAGCTGTTTTTT

d_call: TRBD1
clone_size: few
j_call: TRBJ1-1
v_call: TRBV19
cdr3_aa: CASSASGTGFFITEAFF
cdr3_nt: TGTGCCAGTAGTGCCTCCGGGACAGGGTTTTTCATAACTGAAGCTTTCTTT

d_call: -
clone_size: many
j_call: TRBJ1-1
v_call: TRBV5-1
cdr3_aa: CASSFPAGNTEAFF
cdr3_nt: TGCGCCAGCAGCTTTCCCGCCGGAAACACTGAAGCTTTCTTT

d_call: -
clone_size: few
j_call: TRBJ2-1
v_call: TRBV28
cdr3_aa: CASRGKGTLGRNEQFF
cdr3_nt: TGTGCCAGCAGAGGGAAAGGGACACTCGGGAGGAATGAGCAGTTCTTC

d_call: -
clone_size: -
j_call: TRBJ1-2
v_call: TRBV29-1
cdr3_aa: CSVAENYGYTF
cdr3_nt: TGCAGCGTTGCAGAGAACTATGGCTACACCTTC

d_call: TRBD2
clone_size: few
j_call: TRBJ2-2
v_call: TRBV7-8
cdr3_aa: CASSPERGGAGELFF
cdr3_nt: TGTGCCAGCAGCCCCGAGCGGGGGGGCGCCGGGGAGCTGTTTTTT

d_call: -
clone_size: -
j_call: TRBJ2-3
v_call: TRBV3-1
cdr3_aa: CASSQDPGNTDTQYF
cdr3_nt: TGTGCCAGCAGCCAAGATCCGGGGAACACAGATACGCAGTATTTT

d_call: -
clone_size: -
j_call: TRBJ1-1
v_call: TRBV18
cdr3_aa: CASSPILGSSTEAFF
cdr3_nt: TGTGCCAGCTCACCAATACTCGGGAGTTCCACTGAAGCTTTCTTT

d_call: -
clone_size: many
j_call: TRBJ1-2
v_call: TRBV30
cdr3_aa: CAWSWLINYGYTF
cdr3_nt: TGTGCCTGGAGTTGGCTGATAAACTATGGCTACACCTTC

d_call: -
clone_size: -
j_call: TRBJ1-5
v_call: TRBV5-6
cdr3_aa: CASSLSQGDQPQHF
cdr3_nt: TGTGCCAGCAGCTTGTCACAGGGCGATCAGCCCCAGCATTTT

d_call: TRBD1
clone_size: many
j_call: TRBJ2-1
v_call: TRBV12-5
cdr3_aa: CASGLASGTAVNEQFF
cdr3_nt: TGTGCTAGTGGTTTGGCTTCCGGGACAGCCGTCAATGAGCAGTTCTTC

d_call: -
clone_size: -
j_call: TRBJ1-1
v_call: TRBV5-1
cdr3_aa: CASRPTLTGIEAFF
cdr3_nt: TGCGCCAGCAGACCTACATTAACAGGGATCGAAGCTTTCTTT

d_call: -
clone_size: -
j_call: TRBJ2-3
v_call: TRBV7-2
cdr3_aa: CASTSWGADAQYF
cdr3_nt: TGTGCCAGCACCTCGTGGGGGGCCGACGCGCAGTATTTT

d_call: -
clone_size: few
j_call: TRBJ2-7
v_call: TRBV7-9
cdr3_aa: CASSHEWGGDPSYEQYF
cdr3_nt: TGTGCCAGCAGCCATGAGTGGGGCGGGGACCCATCCTACGAGCAGTACTTC

d_call: -
clone_size: -
j_call: TRBJ1-5
v_call: TRBV5-1
cdr3_aa: CASSFEPSQPQHF
cdr3_nt: TGCGCCAGCAGCTTCGAACCCAGCCAGCCCCAGCATTTT

d_call: TRBD1
clone_size: -
j_call: TRBJ1-1
v_call: TRBV29-1
cdr3_aa: CSVQGAIGNTEAFF
cdr3_nt: TGCAGCGTTCAGGGGGCGATCGGGAACACTGAAGCTTTCTTT

d_call: -
clone_size: few
j_call: TRBJ2-5
v_call: TRBV6-5
cdr3_aa: CASSSRGFRETQYF
cdr3_nt: TGTGCCAGCAGCTCTCGGGGCTTCAGAGAGACCCAGTACTTC

d_call: TRBD2
clone_size: few
j_call: TRBJ2-3
v_call: TRBV4-1
cdr3_aa: CASSGAGGGTDTQYF
cdr3_nt: TGCGCCAGCAGCGGGGCGGGGGGTGGCACAGATACGCAGTATTTT

d_call: -
clone_size: few
j_call: TRBJ2-3
v_call: TRBV19
cdr3_aa: CASRTDTSTDTQYF
cdr3_nt: TGTGCCAGCCGGACGGATACTAGCACAGATACGCAGTATTTT

d_call: -
clone_size: few
j_call: TRBJ2-7
v_call: TRBV20-1
cdr3_aa: CSARDPDRPYEQYF
cdr3_nt: TGCAGTGCTAGAGATCCAGACAGACCCTACGAGCAGTACTTC

d_call: -
clone_size: few
j_call: TRBJ2-1
v_call: TRBV4-1
cdr3_aa: CASSQDGRSSYNEQFF
cdr3_nt: TGCGCCAGCAGCCAAGACGGAAGGAGCTCCTACAATGAGCAGTTCTTC

d_call: -
clone_size: many
j_call: TRBJ2-1
v_call: TRBV7-9
cdr3_aa: CASSFDFRGYNEQFF
cdr3_nt: TGTGCCAGCAGCTTTGACTTCCGGGGGTACAATGAGCAGTTCTTC

d_call: -
clone_size: -
j_call: TRBJ1-1
v_call: TRBV5-6
cdr3_aa: CASTTNGYLIGNTEAFF
cdr3_nt: TGTGCCAGCACCACCAATGGCTACTTGATAGGGAACACTGAAGCTTTCTTT

d_call: TRBD2
clone_size: few
j_call: TRBJ2-5
v_call: TRBV28
cdr3_aa: CASGFQRGGETQYF
cdr3_nt: TGTGCCAGCGGTTTCCAGCGGGGGGGCGAGACCCAGTACTTC

d_call: -
clone_size: few
j_call: TRBJ2-1
v_call: TRBV4-1
cdr3_aa: CASSTAGSYNEQFF
cdr3_nt: TGCGCCAGCAGCACCGCGGGCTCCTACAATGAGCAGTTCTTC